This T cell receptor beta chain was documented in a study of CD8+CD57+ T cells in acquired aplastic anemia. The overall study: The DNA of sorted CD4+ and CD8+ cells averaged approximately 3.4 ug.

The use of genomic DNA as template underpinned the TCR beta VDJ and CDR3 profiling. TCRdb reprocessed the reads with MiXCR, giving one entry per CDR3 protein. The sample has hundreds of thousands of distinct CDR3 sequences; under 60% are singletons. CD8+CD57+ cell expansion had been shown by flow cytometry in patients chosen for sequencing. The CDR3 spans 14 residues. V lost 3 bases, J lost 2 bases, and 11 bases lay in between. The germline gives CDR1 LNHNV, CDR2 YYDKDF (reference sequence). This chain connects TRBV15 to TRBJ2-7; possibly TRBD1 for D (5 bases). Sequencing was performed on sorted CD4+, CD8+, or CD8+CD57+ T cells (not recorded which) from PBMCs. The TCR was taken from a human donor with aplastic anemia. CDR3 DNA sequence: TGTGCCACCAGCAGTTTCAGGGATACCTACGAGCAGTACTTC. This codes for CATSSFRDTYEQYF.